This T cell receptor (beta chain) was observed in a study of a mutant IDH1 vaccine in newly diagnosed glioma. Between the trimmed V and J ends, which lost 4 bases and 4 bases, there was a span of 13 bases. In germline, CDR1 is SGHAT, CDR2 FQNNGV. CDR3 size: 14 residues. Some clones are missing from TCRdb's copy, which holds only in-frame ones; the method was immunoSEQ multiplex PCR. The sample includes some 50,000 clones, about 92% of them seen just once. As regards this clone: Antigen unknown.

The sample's time point: week 35, safety follow-up. Vaccination used 300 ug of mutant IDH1 20-mer peptide per dose, with topical imiquimod. The receptor's source is a man between 45 and 60 years old with glioma. The J gene is TRBJ2-5, the V gene TRBV11-2; tentative D call: TRBD2 (6 bases). This material consisted of PBMCs, taken from a glioma patient whose treatment included an IDH1 peptide vaccine. The CDR3 DNA is TGTGCCAGCAGCTCCCCGGCCGGGGGAGAGACCCAGTACTTC. It encodes CASSSPAGGETQYF.